This T cell receptor beta chain was retrieved from a study of Ad26.COV2.S vaccination and SARS-CoV-2 variants. V lost 0 bases, J lost 6 bases, and 5 bases lay in between. CDR1 and CDR2 (germline): LNHDA, SQIVND (reference sequence). The CDR3 covers 13 residues. The protocol was immunoSEQ multiplex PCR, while the TCRdb copy is restricted to in-frame clones and leaves out a portion. In the table there are about 680,000 clones, roughly 90% of which are singletons. Treatment defined: approximately 18 received Ad26.COV2.S at low or high dose, single or two shots; 5 received placebo; per-sample allocation not given. At day 63 after the first vaccine or placebo injection, samples were drawn.

Sequences were derived from peripheral blood, sampled in a trial of Ad26.COV2.S vaccine versus placebo. The chain combines TRBV19 with TRBJ2-2; D gene ambiguous. The source is a person between 18 and 60 years old who received the Ad26.COV2.S COVID-19 vaccine or a placebo. The CDR3 here is CASSIDRPGELFF. The CDR3 coding sequence is TGTGCCAGTAGTATAGACAGACCCGGGGAGCTGTTTTTT.